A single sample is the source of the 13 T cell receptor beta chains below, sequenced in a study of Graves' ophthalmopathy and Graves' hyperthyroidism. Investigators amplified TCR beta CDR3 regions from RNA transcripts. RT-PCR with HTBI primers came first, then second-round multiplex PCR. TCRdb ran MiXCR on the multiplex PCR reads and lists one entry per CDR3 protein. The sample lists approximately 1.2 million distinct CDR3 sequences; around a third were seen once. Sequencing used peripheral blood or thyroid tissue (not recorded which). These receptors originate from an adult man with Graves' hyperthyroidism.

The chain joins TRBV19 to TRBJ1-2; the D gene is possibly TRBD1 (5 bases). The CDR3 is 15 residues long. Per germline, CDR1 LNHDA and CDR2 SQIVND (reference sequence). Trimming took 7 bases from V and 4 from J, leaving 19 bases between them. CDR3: CASKGGEGSIYGYTF. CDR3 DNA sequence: TGTGCCAGTAAGGGCGGAGAGGGGAGCATCTATGGCTACACCTTC.

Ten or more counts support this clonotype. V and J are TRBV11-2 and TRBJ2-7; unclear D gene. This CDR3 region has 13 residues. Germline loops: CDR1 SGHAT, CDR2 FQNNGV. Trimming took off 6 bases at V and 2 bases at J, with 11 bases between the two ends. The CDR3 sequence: CASSPTAPYEQYF. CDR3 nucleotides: TGTGCCAGCAGTCCGACGGCACCCTACGAGCAGTACTTC.

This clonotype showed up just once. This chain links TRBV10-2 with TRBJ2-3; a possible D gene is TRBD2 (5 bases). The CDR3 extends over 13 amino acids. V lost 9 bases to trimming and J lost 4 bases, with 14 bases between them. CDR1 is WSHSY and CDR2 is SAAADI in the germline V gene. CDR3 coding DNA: TGCGCCAGGAGTAAAACGGGATCAGATACGCAGTATTTT. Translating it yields CARSKTGSDTQYF.

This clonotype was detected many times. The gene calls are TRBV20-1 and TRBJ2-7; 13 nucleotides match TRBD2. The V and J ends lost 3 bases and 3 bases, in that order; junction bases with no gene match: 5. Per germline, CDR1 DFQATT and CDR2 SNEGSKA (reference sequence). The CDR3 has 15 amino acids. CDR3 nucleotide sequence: TGCAGTGCTAGTCGCGGACTAGCGGGGGTCTACGAGCAGTACTTC. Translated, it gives CSASRGLAGVYEQYF.

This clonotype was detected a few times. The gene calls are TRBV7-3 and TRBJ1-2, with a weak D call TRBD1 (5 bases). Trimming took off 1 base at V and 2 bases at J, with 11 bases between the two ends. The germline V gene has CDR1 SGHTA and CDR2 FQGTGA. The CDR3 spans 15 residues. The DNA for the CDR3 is TGTGCCAGCAGCTTAATCCGGAAGGGGAACTATGGCTACACCTTC. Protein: CASSLIRKGNYGYTF. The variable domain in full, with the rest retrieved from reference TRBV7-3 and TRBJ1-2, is GAGVSQTPSNKVTEKGKYVELRCDPISGHTALYWYRQSLGQGPEFLIYFQGTGAADDSGLPNDRFFAVRPEGSVSTLKIQRTERGDSAVYLCASSLIRKGNYGYTFGSGTRLTVV.

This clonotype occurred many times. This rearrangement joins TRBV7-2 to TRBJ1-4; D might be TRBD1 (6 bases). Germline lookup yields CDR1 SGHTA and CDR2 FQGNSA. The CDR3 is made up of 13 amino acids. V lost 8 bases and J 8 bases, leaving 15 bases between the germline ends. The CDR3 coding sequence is TGTGCCAGCTCCGGACAGTTAGGCGAAAAACTGTTTTTT. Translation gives CASSGQLGEKLFF.

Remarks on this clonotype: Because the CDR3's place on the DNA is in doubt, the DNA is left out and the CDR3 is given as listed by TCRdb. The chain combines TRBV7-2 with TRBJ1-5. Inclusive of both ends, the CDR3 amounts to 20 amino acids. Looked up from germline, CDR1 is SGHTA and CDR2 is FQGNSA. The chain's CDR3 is CASSQYLCASSARTDQPQHF.

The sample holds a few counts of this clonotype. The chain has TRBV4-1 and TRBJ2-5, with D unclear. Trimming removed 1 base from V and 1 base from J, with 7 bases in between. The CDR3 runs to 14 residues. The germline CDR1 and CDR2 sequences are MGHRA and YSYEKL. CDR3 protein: CASSQASLQETQYF. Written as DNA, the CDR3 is TGCGCCAGCAGCCAAGCCAGCCTCCAAGAGACCCAGTACTTC.

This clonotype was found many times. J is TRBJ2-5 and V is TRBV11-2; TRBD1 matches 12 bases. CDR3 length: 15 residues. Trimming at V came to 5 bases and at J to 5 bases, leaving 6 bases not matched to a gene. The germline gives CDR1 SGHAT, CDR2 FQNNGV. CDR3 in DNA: TGTGCCAGCAGCCCGGGACAGGGGGCGATCGAGACCCAGTACTTC. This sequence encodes CASSPGQGAIETQYF.

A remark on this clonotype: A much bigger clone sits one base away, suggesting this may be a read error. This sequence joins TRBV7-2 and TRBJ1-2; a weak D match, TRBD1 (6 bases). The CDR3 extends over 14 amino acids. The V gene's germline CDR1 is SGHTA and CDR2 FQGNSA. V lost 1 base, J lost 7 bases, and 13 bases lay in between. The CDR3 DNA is TGTGCCAGCAGCTTAGGGGGACGGGGGGCTGGCTACACCTTC. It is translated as CASSLGGRGAGYTF.

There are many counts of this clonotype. CDR3 loop: CASSSAGQGARVQYF. As DNA, the CDR3 is TGTGCCAGCAGCTCCGCGGGACAGGGGGCGAGGGTGCAGTACTTC. The chain joins TRBV7-9 to TRBJ2-7; 12 nucleotides line up with TRBD1. Unmatched junction bases numbered 10, after V lost 4 bases and J lost 9 bases. CDR1 and CDR2 (germline): SEHNR, FQNEAQ (reference sequence). The CDR3 totals 15 residues.

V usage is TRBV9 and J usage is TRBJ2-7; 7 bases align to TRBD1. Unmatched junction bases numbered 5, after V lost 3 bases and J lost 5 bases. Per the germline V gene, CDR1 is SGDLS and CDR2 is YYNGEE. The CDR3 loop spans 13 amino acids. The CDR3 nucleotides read TGTGCCAGCAGCGGAAGGGACAGCCACGAGCAGTACTTC. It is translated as CASSGRDSHEQYF.

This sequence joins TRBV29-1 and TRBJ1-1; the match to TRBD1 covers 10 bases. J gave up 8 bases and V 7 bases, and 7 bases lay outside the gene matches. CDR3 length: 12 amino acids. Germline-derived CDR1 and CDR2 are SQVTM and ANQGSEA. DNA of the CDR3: TGCAGCGGAGGAGCGACAGGGGGCGAAGCTTTCTTT. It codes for CSGGATGGEAFF.